This TCR beta chain was captured in a study of blood T cell repertoires in COVID-19. In the study overall: COVID-19 samples from acute and convalescent phases originated in the United States, Italy and Spain.

Germline loops: CDR1 MNHEY, CDR2 SVGAGI. CDR3 length: 12 amino acids. The V and J ends lost 0 bases and 5 bases respectively, with 3 bases between them. The study assigned cohorts using participant-reported clinical history. This table comes from immunoSEQ multiplex PCR, and its TCRdb copy is limited to in-frame clones, with some not included. The table includes about 200,000 clones, approximately 90% detected once. This sequence originates from a woman in her twenties or thirties who had recovered from COVID-19. V usage is TRBV6-5 and J usage is TRBJ2-3; D unresolved. Sequencing input: PBMCs or T cells enriched from blood (not recorded which). CDR3 nucleotide sequence: TGTGCCAGCAGTTACTCGAGAGATACGCAGTATTTT. Protein product: CASSYSRDTQYF.